This entry features one TCR beta chain sequence. Its antigen is not known. The entry originates in a study of T cell responses to AZD1222 COVID-19 vaccine. General study points: It was only a handful of AZD1222 recipients who were seropositive at baseline.

V lost 0 bases to trimming and J lost 2 bases, with 11 bases between them. Germline-derived CDR1 and CDR2 are SGHTA and FQGNSA. The CDR3 extends over 15 amino acids. Data came from immunoSEQ multiplex PCR; TCRdb stores just in-frame clones and leaves some out. The table lists under 150,000 clones, just over 90% of them singletons, with roughly 5% in the top ten. This specimen was peripheral blood, taken on day 0 of AZD1222 vaccination. The chain employs TRBV7-2 and TRBJ2-7; D possibly corresponds to TRBD2 (5 bases). The origin of this receptor is an adult in good health. CDR3 in DNA: TGTGCCAGCAGCTTAGCCCCAGCGACTACCTACGAGCAGTACTTC. Its translation is CASSLAPATTYEQYF.